The clone carrying this T cell receptor (beta chain) occurred once. Germline CDR1 and CDR2: SGHAT and FQDESV (reference sequence). This CDR3 spans 14 amino acids. The V and J ends lost 5 bases and 0 bases, in that order; junction bases with no gene match: 4. This entry is derived from a study of blood T cell repertoires in COVID-19. Study details: COVID-19 samples collected from the United States, Italy and Spain covered acute and convalescent phases.

This table comes from immunoSEQ multiplex PCR, and its TCRdb copy is limited to in-frame clones, with some not included. Of more than 200,000 clones in the sample, approximately 84% were seen once. The gene calls are TRBV11-1 and TRBJ2-7; 7 positions match TRBD1. Sequencing was carried out using peripheral blood. The TCR originated in a man aged 45-60 years with active or convalescent COVID-19. The CDR3 is CASSRGDSSYEQYF. CDR3 in DNA: TGTGCCAGCAGCCGTGGGGACAGCTCCTACGAGCAGTACTTC. Supplemented by reference TRBV11-1 and TRBJ2-7, the full variable domain reads EAEVAQSPRYKITEKSQAVAFWCDPISGHATLYWYRQILGQGPELLVQFQDESVVDDSQLPKDRFSAERLKGVDSTLKIQPAELGDSAMYLCASSRGDSSYEQYFGPGTRLTVT.